A selection of T cell receptor beta chains follows, all from one sample in a study of blood T cells in healthy people across ages. TCRdb re-derived calls from the 5' RACE reads in MiXCR, one entry per CDR3 protein. This table holds about 1.8 million distinct CDR3 sequences, less than 50% found once. The sample taken for sequencing was blood. The receptors originated from a woman aged 40 to 50 in good health. CDR3s leave out the opening cysteine and the closing phenylalanine or tryptophan. Each record gives: V gene, CDR3 length, CDR3 protein.

>TRBV24-1|11
ATIDSGKRGYT
>TRBV20-1|11
SAKVLSTDTQY
>TRBV7-2|13
ASSSGRGNAEKLF
>TRBV25-1|13
ASSEFGREREKLF
>TRBV20-1|11
SATYKNTGELF
>TRBV6-1|13
ASSKTQGSSYEQY
>TRBV4-3|15
ASSQDGPGGHDSPLH
>TRBV6-2/TRBV6-3|14
ASSYSGSTTNEKLF
>TRBV20-1|11
SAKPGLGNTQY
>TRBV7-8|14
ASSLRNKETGHGYT
>TRBV6-5|13
ASSTARGSKNIQY
>TRBV18|12
ASSPPNFSGGYT
>TRBV5-1|12
ASRADRLGDTQY
>TRBV10-3|11
AISEDRGMEQF
>TRBV7-9|16
ASSLTLHRDLAKNIQY
>TRBV15|13
ATSTRQGGQETQY
>TRBV4-3|13
ASSQENRGQDTQY
>TRBV28|13
ASSPWSSSQETQY
>TRBV4-3|13
ASSQDRAGPYEQY
>TRBV12-3/TRBV12-4|11
ADKAGGPDTQY
>TRBV10-3|13
AISETDRGGYGYT
>TRBV28|10
ASSQTSVEQY
>TRBV4-1|12
ASSLTGIEETQY
>TRBV20-1|12
SARDRGGNQPQH
>TRBV20-1|15
SAPLTGRIFVAYEQY
>TRBV28|16
ASSPRSGTSGGVETQY
>TRBV11-1|15
ASSLAGASLSYNEQF
>TRBV5-1|12
ASSKRGGENEQF
>TRBV12-3/TRBV12-4|12
ASSWTGLEQPQH
>TRBV6-5|11
ASNRGANYGYT
>TRBV7-2|13
ASSLPDGGRETQY
>TRBV15|14
ATSRVGGVGSYEQY
>TRBV3-1|13
ASSQLSGGTDTQY